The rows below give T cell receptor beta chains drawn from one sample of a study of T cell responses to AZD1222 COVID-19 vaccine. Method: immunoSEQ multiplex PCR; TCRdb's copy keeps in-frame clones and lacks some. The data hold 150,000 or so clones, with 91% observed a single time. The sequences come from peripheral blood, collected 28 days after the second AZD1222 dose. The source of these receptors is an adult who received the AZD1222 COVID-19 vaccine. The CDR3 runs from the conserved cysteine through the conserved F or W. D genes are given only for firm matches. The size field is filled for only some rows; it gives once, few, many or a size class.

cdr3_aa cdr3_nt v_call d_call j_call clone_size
CASSPFSGGTGELFF TGTGCCAGCAGCCCGTTTAGCGGGGGGACCGGGGAGCTGTTTTTT TRBV27 TRBD2 TRBJ2-2 NA
CASSFRDDGRVFSYEQYF TGCGCCAGCAGCTTCCGGGACGACGGCCGTGTATTCTCCTACGAGCAGTACTTC TRBV5-1 NA TRBJ2-7 few
CASSPLEALAKNIQYF TGTGCCAGCAGCCCTCTTGAAGCCCTAGCCAAAAACATTCAGTACTTC TRBV6-2/TRBV6-3 NA TRBJ2-4 NA
CAISDSTRQAHGELFF TGTGCCATCAGTGATTCCACGCGACAGGCCCATGGGGAGCTGTTTTTT TRBV10-3 NA TRBJ2-2 NA
CASSDERVTGELFF TGTGCCAGCAGCGACGAGAGGGTCACCGGGGAGCTGTTTTTT TRBV7-9 NA TRBJ2-2 NA
CASSIGDGNYGYTF TGTGCCAGTAGTATCGGGGACGGAAACTATGGCTACACCTTC TRBV19 NA TRBJ1-2 NA
CASITQSGTEAFF TGTGCCAGCATCACCCAATCGGGAACTGAAGCTTTCTTT TRBV27 NA TRBJ1-1 NA
CASSPSGIHEQYF TGTGCCAGCTCACCGTCAGGGATCCACGAGCAGTACTTC TRBV18 NA TRBJ2-7 NA
CASSFQGSAEAFF TGTGCCAGCAGCTTTCAGGGTTCAGCTGAAGCTTTCTTT TRBV7-2 NA TRBJ1-1 NA
CATSRGPESSGNTIYF TGTGCCACCAGCAGAGGTCCAGAATCCTCTGGAAACACCATATATTTT TRBV15 NA TRBJ1-3 NA
CAISITGEASTEAFF TGTGCCATCAGTATAACCGGGGAGGCAAGCACTGAAGCTTTCTTT TRBV10-3 NA TRBJ1-1 NA
CASSPEAGRRTGELFF TGTGCCAGCAGCCCTGAGGCTGGTAGGCGCACCGGGGAGCTGTTTTTT TRBV7-3 NA TRBJ2-2 NA
CASGGSGTSSYEQYF TGTGCTAGTGGGGGGTCCGGGACTAGTTCCTACGAGCAGTACTTC TRBV12-5 TRBD2 TRBJ2-7 NA
CASSLEGARGETQYF TGTGCCAGCAGCTTAGAAGGGGCACGCGGGGAGACCCAGTACTTC TRBV11-2 NA TRBJ2-5 once
CASRRGQLSLNTEAFF TGTGCCAGTAGAAGGGGACAACTTTCCCTGAACACTGAAGCTTTCTTT TRBV19 NA TRBJ1-1 NA
CSAQPIAGGENEQFF TGCAGCGCCCAGCCTATAGCGGGGGGGGAGAATGAGCAGTTCTTC TRBV29-1 TRBD2 TRBJ2-1 NA
CSAPSDNEQFF TGCAGTGCTCCGTCGGACAATGAGCAGTTCTTC TRBV20-1 NA TRBJ2-1 NA
CASSPRDRGGTEAFF TGTGCCAGCTCACCACGGGACAGAGGCGGGACTGAAGCTTTCTTT TRBV18 TRBD1 TRBJ1-1 NA
CASSLSGRRSVEQYF TGCGCCAGCAGCTTGTCCGGCCGAAGGTCGGTGGAGCAGTACTTC TRBV5-1 NA TRBJ2-7 NA
CASTQTGYNEQFF TGTGCCAGCACCCAGACAGGATACAATGAGCAGTTCTTC TRBV5-8 NA TRBJ2-1 NA
CASSGKWNTEAFF TGTGCCAGCAGTGGGAAGTGGAACACTGAAGCTTTCTTT TRBV2 NA TRBJ1-1 NA
CAWNAHSPSGNTIYF TGTGCCTGGAACGCCCACAGCCCCTCTGGAAACACCATATATTTT TRBV30 NA TRBJ1-3 NA
CASSLAGGATNEKLFF TGTGCCAGCAGCTTGGCAGGAGGTGCAACTAATGAAAAACTGTTTTTT TRBV5-4 NA TRBJ1-4 NA
CASSYGAGDHNEQFF TGTGCCAGCAGTTACGGGGCGGGAGACCACAATGAGCAGTTCTTC TRBV6-5 TRBD2 TRBJ2-1 NA
CASSEQPHSSGEQFF TGTGCCAGCAGCGAACAGCCCCACAGTAGCGGTGAGCAGTTCTTC TRBV9 NA TRBJ2-1 few
CAISEASDTQYF TGTGCCATCAGTGAAGCTTCAGATACGCAGTATTTT TRBV10-3 NA TRBJ2-3 NA
CASGLTSTNEKLFF TGTGCTAGTGGTTTGACGTCAACTAATGAAAAACTGTTTTTT TRBV12-5 NA TRBJ1-4 few
CASTRAAQRDTQYF TGTGCCAGCACTAGAGCGGCCCAGCGGGATACGCAGTATTTT TRBV3-1/TRBV3-2 NA TRBJ2-3 once
CASSLATQRSTDTQYF TGTGCCAGCAGCTTAGCCACACAGAGATCCACAGATACGCAGTATTTT TRBV13 NA TRBJ2-3 once
CATSAGTLNEKLFF TGTGCCACCAGTGCCGGGACTCTTAATGAAAAACTGTTTTTT TRBV24-1 NA TRBJ1-4 NA
CASSLGQGMNTEAFF TGCGCCAGCAGCTTGGGACAGGGGATGAACACTGAAGCTTTCTTT TRBV5-1 TRBD1 TRBJ1-1 NA
CASSVALNNEQFF TGTGCCAGCAGCGTAGCGTTAAATAATGAGCAGTTCTTC TRBV9 NA TRBJ2-1 NA
CASSWAGPYGYTF TGTGCCAGTAGTTGGGCAGGCCCGTATGGCTACACCTTC TRBV19 NA TRBJ1-2 NA
CASRSRASPLGYTF TGTGCCAGCAGATCTCGGGCTTCACCCCTTGGCTACACCTTC TRBV2 NA TRBJ1-2 once
CASSSSGNTEAFF TGTGCCAGCAGCTCCTCGGGGAACACTGAAGCTTTCTTT TRBV11-1 NA TRBJ1-1 NA
CASSPVSGANVLTF TGTGCCAGCTCACCTGTCTCTGGGGCCAACGTCCTGACTTTC TRBV18 NA TRBJ2-6 NA
CASSDRSTDTRGYTF TGTGCCAGCAGTGACAGGAGTACGGACACCCGGGGCTACACCTTC TRBV6-4 NA TRBJ1-2 NA
CATSRDWGESQETQYF TGTGCCACCAGCAGAGATTGGGGGGAGAGCCAAGAGACCCAGTACTTC TRBV15 NA TRBJ2-5 NA
CASSLGGLETQYF TGTGCCAGCAGCTTAGGGGGCCTCGAGACCCAGTACTTC TRBV11-3 NA TRBJ2-5 NA
CASSIVRGVTEEQFF TGTGCCAGTAGTATAGTTAGGGGCGTTACGGAGGAACAGTTCTTC TRBV19 NA TRBJ2-1 NA
CASSTRDSYGYTF TGTGCCAGTAGTACCAGGGATAGTTATGGCTACACCTTC TRBV19 NA TRBJ1-2 NA
CASSTPGSVRYF TGTGCCAGCAGTACCCCGGGTTCCGTTCGGTATTTT TRBV6-6 NA TRBJ2-3 NA
CASSQPGSFTEAFF TGTGCCAGCAGCCAACCCGGTAGTTTCACTGAAGCTTTCTTT TRBV14 NA TRBJ1-1 once
CATTPRGAQETQYF TGTGCCACCACCCCCCGGGGCGCCCAAGAGACCCAGTACTTC TRBV7-9 NA TRBJ2-5 NA
CASSLGAQETQYF TGTGCCAGCAGCTTGGGTGCCCAAGAGACCCAGTACTTC TRBV5-6 NA TRBJ2-5 NA
CASSQGRGQLYEQYF TGTGCCAGCAGCCAGGGGCGAGGACAGCTCTACGAGCAGTACTTC TRBV7-8 NA TRBJ2-7 NA